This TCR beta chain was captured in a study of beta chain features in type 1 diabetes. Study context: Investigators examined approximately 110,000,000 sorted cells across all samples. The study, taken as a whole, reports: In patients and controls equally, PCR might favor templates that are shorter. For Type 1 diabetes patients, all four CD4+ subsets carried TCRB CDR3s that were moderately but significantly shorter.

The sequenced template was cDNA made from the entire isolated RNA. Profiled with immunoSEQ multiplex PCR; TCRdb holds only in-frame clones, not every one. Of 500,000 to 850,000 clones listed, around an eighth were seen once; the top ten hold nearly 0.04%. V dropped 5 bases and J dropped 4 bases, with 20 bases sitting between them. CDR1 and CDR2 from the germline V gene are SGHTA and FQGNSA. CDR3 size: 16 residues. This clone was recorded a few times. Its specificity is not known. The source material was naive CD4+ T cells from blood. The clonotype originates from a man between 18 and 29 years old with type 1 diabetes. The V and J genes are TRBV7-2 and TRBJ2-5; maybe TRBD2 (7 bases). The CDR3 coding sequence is TGTGCCAGCAGCCACGGCGGGGGCCCGGTCGGAGAGACCCAGTACTTC. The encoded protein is CASSHGGGPVGETQYF.